A single sample gave rise to the 16 T cell receptor beta chains below, sequenced in a study of graft-versus-host responses after intestinal transplantation. Only in-frame clones appear in the TCRdb table, and some are missing; sequencing was by immunoSEQ multiplex PCR. The data contain about 31,000 clones, roughly 80% of them seen just once; the ten biggest clones take up around a fifth. Their specific antigens are unknown. The sequencing here drew on unstimulated CD8+ T cells sorted from spleen or lymph node cells, taken before intestinal transplant. These receptors were taken from a human donor who received an intestinal transplant.

This chain connects TRBV4-2 to TRBJ1-5; 7 positions match TRBD1. CDR3 length: 14 amino acids. Germline CDR1 is LGHNA and CDR2 is YNFKEQ. Trimming at V came to 4 bases and at J to 5 bases, leaving 5 bases not matched to a gene. The CDR3 DNA sequence: TGTGCCAGCAGCCTCGACAGGGAGCATCAGCCCCAGCATTTT. This codes for CASSLDREHQPQHF.

The chain is built from TRBV7-8 and TRBJ1-5; the match to TRBD1 covers 8 bases. The CDR3 is 15 amino acids. In germline, CDR1 is SGHVS, CDR2 FQNEAQ. V lost 0 bases, J lost 7 bases, and 5 bases stayed unmatched. CDR3 sequence reads: CASSLASGGGQPQHF. The CDR3 nucleotides read TGTGCCAGCAGCTTAGCATCAGGGGGCGGGCAGCCCCAGCATTTT.

V usage is TRBV5-6 and J usage is TRBJ2-7; a possible D gene is TRBD2 (5 bases). The germline V gene encodes CDR1 SGHDT and CDR2 YYEEEE. V was trimmed by 1 base and J by 6 bases, leaving 8 bases between them. The CDR3 spans 12 residues. CDR3 coding DNA: TGTGCCAGCAGCTTGTTCACTAGCGAGCAGTACTTC. It is translated as CASSLFTSEQYF.

V gene TRBV15 combines with J gene TRBJ1-6; 7 positions match TRBD1. Germline V gives CDR1 LNHNV, CDR2 YYDKDF (reference sequence). V shed 0 bases and J 10 bases; nucleotides not matched to a gene: 6. The CDR3 sequence is 15 residues long. The CDR3 reads CATSRDKGGASPLHF. DNA for the CDR3: TGTGCCACCAGCAGAGATAAAGGGGGCGCGTCACCCCTCCACTTT. Filled out from reference TRBV15 and TRBJ1-6, the complete variable domain reads DAMVIQNPRYQVTQFGKPVTLSCSQTLNHNVMYWYQQKSSQAPKLLFHYYDKDFNNEADTPDNFQSRRPNTSFCFLDIRSPGLGDTAMYLCATSRDKGGASPLHFGNGTRLTVT.

The chain links TRBV19 to TRBJ2-2; D is perhaps TRBD1 (5 bases). The CDR3 is 12 amino acids. Germline-derived CDR1 and CDR2 are LNHDA and SQIVND (reference sequence). Trimming shortened V by 4 bases and J by 6 bases, and 6 bases separated the two germline ends. The CDR3: CASSRGPGELFF. The CDR3 nucleotides read TGTGCCAGTAGTAGGGGCCCCGGGGAGCTGTTTTTT.

A few counts support this clone. CDR3 region: CASSPRAEETQYF. The DNA of the CDR3 is TGTGCCAGCAGTCCCAGGGCAGAAGAGACCCAGTACTTC. This chain uses TRBV6-6 with TRBJ2-5; possibly TRBD1 for D (5 bases). CDR1 is MNHNY and CDR2 is SVGAGI in the germline V gene (reference sequence). Trimming took off 5 bases at V and 3 bases at J, with 10 bases between the two ends. The CDR3 has 13 amino acids.

This clone has more than one count but fewer than ten. This rearrangement joins TRBV6-5 to TRBJ1-6, with D maybe TRBD1 (6 bases). V was clipped by 0 bases and J by 7 bases, with 7 bases between them. The CDR3 spans 14 residues. CDR1 MNHEY and CDR2 SVGAGI come from the germline V gene. Here the CDR3 reads CASSYSQGNSPLHF. Written as DNA, the CDR3 is TGTGCCAGCAGTTACTCGCAGGGGAATTCACCCCTCCACTTT.

This clone has a single count. The CDR3 DNA follows: TGTGCCAGCAGGGCGCGGACAGGGGCGAGGTACGAGCAGTACTTC. This codes for CASRARTGARYEQYF. The chain employs TRBV2 and TRBJ2-7; 9 nucleotides line up with TRBD1. Germline V gene data show CDR1 as SNHLY and CDR2 as FYNNEI. CDR3 size: 15 residues. The V gene end was trimmed by 6 bases and the J gene end by 4 bases; junction bases not matched to a gene: 10. Together with reference TRBV2 and TRBJ2-7, the CDR3 gives the full variable domain: EPEVTQTPSHQVTQMGQEVILRCVPISNHLYFYWYRQILGQKVEFLVSFYNNEISEKSEIFDDQFSVERPDGSNFTLKIRSTKLEDSAMYFCASRARTGARYEQYFGPGTRLTVT.

The rearrangement uses TRBV27 and TRBJ2-7, with a tentative D call TRBD1 (5 bases). Germline CDR1 is MNHEY and CDR2 is SMNVEV (reference sequence). The CDR3 is 14 amino acids. V lost 5 bases to trimming and J lost 2 bases, with 13 bases between them. CDR3 region: CASSRGSQTYEQYF. The CDR3 DNA sequence: TGTGCCAGCAGTAGGGGCAGTCAAACCTACGAGCAGTACTTC.

This clone was recorded once. The chain couples TRBV19 to TRBJ1-5; D not resolved. In germline, CDR1 is LNHDA, CDR2 SQIVND (reference sequence). The CDR3 consists of 15 residues. The germline V and J ends were trimmed by 6 bases and 0 bases, with 12 bases remaining between them. The CDR3 sequence: CASSEGPPSNQPQHF. CDR3 DNA: TGTGCCAGTAGCGAGGGTCCCCCTAGCAATCAGCCCCAGCATTTT.

This clone has only a few counts. This chain connects TRBV28 to TRBJ2-3; TRBD2 might be the D (6 bases). This CDR3 has 15 residues. Germline V gives CDR1 MDHEN, CDR2 SYDVKM. V dropped 6 bases and J dropped 2 bases, with 15 bases sitting between them. CDR3 in amino acids: CASSPFRGTTDTQYF. In DNA, the CDR3 is TGTGCCAGCAGCCCGTTCCGGGGGACCACAGATACGCAGTATTTT.

The CDR3 DNA is TGTGCCAGCAGCTCACCTGGGGGCATGAACACTGAAGCTTTCTTT. Protein sequence: CASSSPGGMNTEAFF. V gene TRBV7-9 combines with J gene TRBJ1-1; the D gene is possibly TRBD1 (6 bases). V was pared by 4 bases and J by 0 bases, with 12 bases between. From germline, CDR1 is SEHNR and CDR2 FQNEAQ (reference sequence). There are 15 residues in the CDR3.

This rearrangement joins TRBV7-8 to TRBJ2-7; tentatively, D is TRBD2 (6 bases). The germline V and J ends were trimmed by 1 base and 2 bases, with 12 bases remaining between them. CDR3 length equals 15 residues. Germline values: CDR1 SGHVS, CDR2 FQNEAQ. CDR3 nucleotide sequence: TGTGCCAGCAGCTTAGTCACCGGGACTCCCTACGAGCAGTACTTC. Protein: CASSLVTGTPYEQYF.

The CDR3 spells CASSTQMGLAYNEQFF. The CDR3 DNA sequence: TGTGCCAGCAGCACCCAAATGGGACTAGCCTACAATGAGCAGTTCTTC. The chain links TRBV7-6 to TRBJ2-1, with TRBD2 matching over 8 bases. Germline loops: CDR1 SGHVS, CDR2 FNYEAQ. V trimming: 5 bases; J trimming: 2 bases; junction bases outside the gene matches: 8. The CDR3 loop spans 16 amino acids.

To note about this clone: One end of the junction is discordant with germline, which a read error may explain. The V and J genes are TRBV7-9 and TRBJ2-1, with 7 positions matching TRBD1. The CDR3 length is 15 residues. Germline assignment: CDR1 SEHNR and CDR2 FQNEAQ (reference sequence). CDR3 loop: CASITMTGNYDEQFF. Here the CDR3 DNA reads TGTGCCAGCATCACAATGACAGGGAACTACGATGAGCAGTTCTTC.

This clone has only a few counts. The V gene is TRBV7-6, the J gene TRBJ1-5; 7 bases match TRBD1. This CDR3 contains 18 residues. Germline CDR1 and CDR2: SGHVS and FNYEAQ. Trimming cost V 0 bases and J 4 bases; bases outside gene matches: 12. The CDR3 DNA is TGTGCCAGCAGCTTAGCGAGGATTCGGGACAGCGATAATCAGCCCCAGCATTTT. Translation gives CASSLARIRDSDNQPQHF.